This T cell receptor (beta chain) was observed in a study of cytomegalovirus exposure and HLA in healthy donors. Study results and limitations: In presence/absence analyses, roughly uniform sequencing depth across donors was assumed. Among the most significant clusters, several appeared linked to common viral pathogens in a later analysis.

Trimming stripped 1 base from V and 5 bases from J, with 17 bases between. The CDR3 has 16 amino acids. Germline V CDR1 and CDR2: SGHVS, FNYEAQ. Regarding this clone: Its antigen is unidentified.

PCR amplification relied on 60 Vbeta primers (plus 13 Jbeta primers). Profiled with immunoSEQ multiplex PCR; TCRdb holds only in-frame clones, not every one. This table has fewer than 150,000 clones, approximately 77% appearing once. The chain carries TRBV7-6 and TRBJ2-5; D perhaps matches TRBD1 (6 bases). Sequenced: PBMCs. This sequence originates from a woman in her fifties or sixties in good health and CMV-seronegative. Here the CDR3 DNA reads TGTGCCAGCAGCTTAGAGCGGCAGGGGTCCTACGAGACCCAGTACTTC. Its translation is CASSLERQGSYETQYF.